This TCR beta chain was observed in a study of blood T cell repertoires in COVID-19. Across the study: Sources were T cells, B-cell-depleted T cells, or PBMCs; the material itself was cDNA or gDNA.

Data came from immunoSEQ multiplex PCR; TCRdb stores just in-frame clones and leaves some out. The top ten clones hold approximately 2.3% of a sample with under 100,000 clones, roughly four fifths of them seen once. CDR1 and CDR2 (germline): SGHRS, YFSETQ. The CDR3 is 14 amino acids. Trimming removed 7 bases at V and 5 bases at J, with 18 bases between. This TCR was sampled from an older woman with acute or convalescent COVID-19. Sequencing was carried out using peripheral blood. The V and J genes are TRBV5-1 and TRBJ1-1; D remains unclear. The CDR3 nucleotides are TGCGCCAGCCACTACGATCGGGGTTCGACTGAAGCTTTCTTT. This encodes CASHYDRGSTEAFF.